This T cell receptor (beta chain) was recovered during a study of T cell responses to AZD1222 COVID-19 vaccine. General observations from the study: Dominant at 160-218 and 743-854, vaccine-associated CD4 TCRs also spanned spike.

About this clone: Its antigen is not identified.

The germline V gene has CDR1 SEHNR and CDR2 FQNEAQ (reference sequence). V gave up 5 bases and J gave up 8 bases, with 15 bases separating them. There are 13 residues in the CDR3. Clones were sequenced by immunoSEQ multiplex PCR, and TCRdb holds only the in-frame ones, with some missing. The data contain around 120,000 clones, approximately 90% of them singletons. The rearrangement joins TRBV7-9 to TRBJ1-2; tentatively, D is TRBD1 (6 bases). Sample: peripheral blood, taken on day 0 of AZD1222 vaccination. The receptor's source is an adult in good health. DNA of the CDR3: TGTGCCAGCAGCCCCTACAGGGAGGACGGCTACACCTTC. This sequence encodes CASSPYREDGYTF.